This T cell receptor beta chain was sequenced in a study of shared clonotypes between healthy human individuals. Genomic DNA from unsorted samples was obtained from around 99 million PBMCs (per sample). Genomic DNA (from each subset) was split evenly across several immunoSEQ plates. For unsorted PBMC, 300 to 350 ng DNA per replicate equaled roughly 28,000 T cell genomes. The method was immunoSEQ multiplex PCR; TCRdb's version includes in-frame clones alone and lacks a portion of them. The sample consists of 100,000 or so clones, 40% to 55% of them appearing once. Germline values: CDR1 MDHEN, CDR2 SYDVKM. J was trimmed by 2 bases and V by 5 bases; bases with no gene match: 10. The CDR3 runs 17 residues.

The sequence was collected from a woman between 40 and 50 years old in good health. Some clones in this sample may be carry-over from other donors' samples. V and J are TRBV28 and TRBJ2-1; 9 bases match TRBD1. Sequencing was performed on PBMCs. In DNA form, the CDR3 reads TGTGCCAGCAGTGCCCTAAGGACAGGGGACGCCTACAATGAGCAGTTCTTC. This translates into CASSALRTGDAYNEQFF.